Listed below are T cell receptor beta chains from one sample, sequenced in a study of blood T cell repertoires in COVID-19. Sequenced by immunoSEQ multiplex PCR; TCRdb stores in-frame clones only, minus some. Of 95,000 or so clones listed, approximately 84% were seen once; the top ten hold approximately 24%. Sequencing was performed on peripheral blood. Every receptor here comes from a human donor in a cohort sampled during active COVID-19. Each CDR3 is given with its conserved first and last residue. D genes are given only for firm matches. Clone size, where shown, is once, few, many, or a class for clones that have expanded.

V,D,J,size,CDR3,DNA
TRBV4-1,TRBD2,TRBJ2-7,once,CASSQETAGDWYEQYF,TGCGCCAGCAGCCAAGAGACAGCGGGAGATTGGTACGAGCAGTACTTC
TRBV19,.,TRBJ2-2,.,CASDQAGTGELFF,TGTGCCTCCGATCAGGCAGGCACCGGGGAGCTGTTTTTT
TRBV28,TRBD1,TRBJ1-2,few,CASSKTGLYGYTF,TGTGCCAGCAGCAAGACAGGGCTATATGGCTACACCTTC
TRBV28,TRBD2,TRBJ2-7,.,CASGGLALGFQYF,TGTGCCAGCGGCGGACTAGCTCTAGGATTTCAGTACTTC
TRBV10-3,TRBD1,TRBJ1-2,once,CAISESPAGGVDGYTF,TGTGCCATCAGTGAGTCCCCGGCAGGGGGCGTTGATGGCTACACCTTC
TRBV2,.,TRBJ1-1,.,CASTSHEAGEAFF,TGTGCCAGCACCTCCCACGAGGCCGGGGAAGCTTTCTTT
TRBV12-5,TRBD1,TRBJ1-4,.,CASGAGQGSNEKLFF,TGTGCTAGTGGTGCGGGACAGGGTAGTAATGAAAAACTGTTTTTT
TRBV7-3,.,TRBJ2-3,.,CASSRLLSSTDTQYF,TGTGCCAGCAGCCGATTACTTTCCAGCACAGATACGCAGTATTTT
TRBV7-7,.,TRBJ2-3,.,CASSPLTVTDTQYF,TGTGCTAGCAGCCCGTTGACAGTCACAGATACGCAGTATTTT
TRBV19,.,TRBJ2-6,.,CASTQDHSGANVLTF,TGTGCCAGTACTCAGGATCACTCTGGGGCCAACGTCCTGACTTTC
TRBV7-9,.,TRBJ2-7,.,CASSPRYEQYF,TGTGCCAGCAGCCCCAGGTACGAGCAGTACTTC
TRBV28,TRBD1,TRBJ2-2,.,CASMRDSYTGELFF,TGTGCCAGCATGAGGGACAGCTACACCGGGGAGCTGTTTTTT
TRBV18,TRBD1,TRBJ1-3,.,CASSQDRGIAGNTIYF,TGTGCCAGCTCACAGGACAGGGGAATCGCTGGAAACACCATATATTTT
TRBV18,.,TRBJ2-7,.,CASSPGATGSYEQYF,TGTGCCAGCTCACCCGGGGCAACAGGGTCCTACGAGCAGTACTTC
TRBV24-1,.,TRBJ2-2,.,CATSRGTGELFF,TGTGCCACCAGTCGGGGGACCGGGGAGCTGTTTTTT
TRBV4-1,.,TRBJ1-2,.,CASSLRDNYGYTF,TGCGCCAGCAGCCTGCGGGACAACTATGGCTACACCTTC
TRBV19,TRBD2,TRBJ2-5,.,CASSMRTSDETQYF,TGTGCCAGTAGTATGAGGACTAGCGATGAGACCCAGTACTTC
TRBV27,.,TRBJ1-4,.,CASSLLGRNEKLFF,TGTGCCAGCAGTTTATTGGGGAGGAATGAAAAACTGTTTTTT
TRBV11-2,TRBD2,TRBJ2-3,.,CASSSTSPTDTQYF,TGTGCCAGCAGCTCGACTAGCCCCACAGATACGCAGTATTTT
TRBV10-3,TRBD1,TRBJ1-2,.,CAIRSGQGANGYTF,TGTGCCATCAGGTCAGGGCAGGGGGCGAATGGCTACACCTTC
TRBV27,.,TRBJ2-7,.,CASSLAGRRSYEQYF,TGTGCCAGCAGTTTGGCGGGACGACGCTCCTACGAGCAGTACTTC
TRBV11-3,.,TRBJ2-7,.,CTSSLIWQATSYEQYF,TGTACCAGCAGCCTCATCTGGCAGGCCACTTCCTACGAGCAGTACTTC
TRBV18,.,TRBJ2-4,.,CAGSPGASLAKNIQYF,TGTGCCGGCTCCCCAGGGGCTTCTTTAGCCAAAAACATTCAGTACTTC
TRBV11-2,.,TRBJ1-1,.,CASSSLSSFF,TGTGCCAGCAGTTCTCTGTCTTCTTTCTTT
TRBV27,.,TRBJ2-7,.,CASRGTGIEQYF,TGTGCCAGCAGGGGAACAGGAATCGAGCAGTACTTC
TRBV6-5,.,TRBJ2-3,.,CASRSIGGDTQYF,TGTGCCAGCAGATCCATCGGTGGAGATACGCAGTATTTT
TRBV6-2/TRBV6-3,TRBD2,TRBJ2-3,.,CASSYGAGGSTDTQYF,TGTGCCAGCAGTTACGGAGCGGGGGGTAGCACAGATACGCAGTATTTT
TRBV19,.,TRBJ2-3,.,CASRTGSTDTQYF,TGTGCCAGTAGAACAGGGAGCACAGATACGCAGTATTTT
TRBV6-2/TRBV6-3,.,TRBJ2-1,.,CASSYNFPGNEQFF,TGTGCCAGCAGTTACAACTTCCCGGGCAATGAGCAGTTCTTC
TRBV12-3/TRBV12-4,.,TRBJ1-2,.,CASSYYRAGGYTF,TGTGCCAGCAGTTATTACAGGGCTGGGGGCTACACCTTC
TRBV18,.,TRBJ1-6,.,CASSPARSNSPLHF,TGTGCCAGCTCACCGGCGCGGAGTAATTCACCCCTCCACTTT
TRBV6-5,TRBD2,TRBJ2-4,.,CASSYGGGAKNIQYF,TGTGCCAGCAGTTACGGGGGGGGAGCCAAAAACATTCAGTACTTC
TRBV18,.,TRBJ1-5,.,CASSLLRGEGDQPQHF,TGTGCCAGCTCCCTCTTACGGGGGGAAGGGGATCAGCCCCAGCATTTT
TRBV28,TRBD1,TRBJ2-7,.,CASRRQGAMGGYEQYF,TGTGCCAGCAGGAGACAGGGGGCAATGGGAGGTTACGAGCAGTACTTC
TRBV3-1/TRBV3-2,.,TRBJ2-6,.,CASSQSRVSGANVLTF,TGTGCCAGCAGTCAAAGTCGGGTTTCTGGGGCCAACGTCCTGACTTTC
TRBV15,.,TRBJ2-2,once,CATRGPSGFGLGELFF,TGTGCCACCAGGGGTCCAAGCGGGTTCGGTCTGGGGGAGCTGTTTTTT
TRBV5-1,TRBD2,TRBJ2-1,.,CASSLRLAGAQYNEQFF,TGCGCCAGCAGCCTAAGACTAGCGGGGGCCCAATACAATGAGCAGTTCTTC
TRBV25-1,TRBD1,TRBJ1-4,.,CASSDQGATNEKLFF,TGTGCCAGCAGTGACCAGGGGGCAACTAATGAAAAACTGTTTTTT
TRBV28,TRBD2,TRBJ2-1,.,CASNRLAGGSNEQFF,TGTGCCAGCAATCGACTAGCGGGAGGGTCGAATGAGCAGTTCTTC
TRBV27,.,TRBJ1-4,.,CASGDITGPYIIEKLFF,TGTGCCAGCGGTGACATTACAGGGCCATATATAATAGAAAAACTGTTTTTT
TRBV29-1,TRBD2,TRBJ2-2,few,CSVGAGLNTGELFF,TGCAGCGTTGGAGCGGGGCTGAACACCGGGGAGCTGTTTTTT
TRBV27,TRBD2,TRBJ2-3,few,CASSLYRLAGRPDTQYF,TGTGCCAGCAGTTTATATCGACTAGCGGGGCGTCCAGATACGCAGTATTTT
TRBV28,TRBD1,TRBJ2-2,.,CASSSPRTGNTGELFF,TGTGCCAGCAGTTCTCCTAGGACAGGGAACACCGGGGAGCTGTTTTTT
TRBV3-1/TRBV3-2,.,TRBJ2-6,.,CASSQQGSLSGANVLTF,TGTGCCAGCAGCCAACAGGGGAGTCTCTCTGGGGCCAACGTCCTGACTTTC
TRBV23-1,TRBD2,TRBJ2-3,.,CASSQNKWTSGFSTDTQYF,TGCGCCAGCAGTCAAAACAAATGGACTAGCGGATTCAGCACAGATACGCAGTATTTT
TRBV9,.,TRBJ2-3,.,CASSVVTGVADTQYF,TGTGCCAGCAGCGTAGTCACCGGGGTTGCAGATACGCAGTATTTT
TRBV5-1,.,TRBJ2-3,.,CASSLWASTDTQYF,TGCGCCAGCAGCTTGTGGGCTAGCACAGATACGCAGTATTTT
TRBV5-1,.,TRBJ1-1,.,CAPIHSKTRQNTEAFF,TGCGCCCCAATACACTCTAAGACGAGACAAAATACTGAAGCTTTCTTT
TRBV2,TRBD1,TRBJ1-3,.,CASKLQGARGGLRDTIYF,TGTGCCAGCAAACTACAGGGGGCGCGCGGCGGGCTAAGGGACACCATATATTTT
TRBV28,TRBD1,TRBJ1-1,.,CASGTRGRLTEAFF,TGTGCCAGCGGAACCAGGGGGCGCCTCACTGAAGCTTTCTTT
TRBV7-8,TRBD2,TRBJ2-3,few,CASSQAGGGTDTQYF,TGTGCCAGCAGCCAAGCGGGAGGTGGCACAGATACGCAGTATTTT
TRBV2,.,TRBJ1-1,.,CASSGRETGEAFF,TGTGCCAGCAGTGGTAGGGAGACAGGCGAAGCTTTCTTT
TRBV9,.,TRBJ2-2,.,CASSVVSGAGTGELFF,TGTGCCAGCAGCGTAGTGAGTGGGGCCGGAACCGGGGAGCTGTTTTTT